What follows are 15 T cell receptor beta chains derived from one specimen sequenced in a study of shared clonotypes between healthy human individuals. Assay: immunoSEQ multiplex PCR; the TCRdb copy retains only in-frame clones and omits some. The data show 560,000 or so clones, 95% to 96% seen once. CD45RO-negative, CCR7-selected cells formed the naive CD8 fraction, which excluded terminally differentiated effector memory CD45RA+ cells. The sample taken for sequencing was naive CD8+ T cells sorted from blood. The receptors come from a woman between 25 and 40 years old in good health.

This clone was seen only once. CDR3 amino acids: CASSQVSPGDFGYEQYF. The CDR3 DNA reads as TGCGCCAGCAGCCAAGTATCCCCGGGAGACTTTGGATACGAGCAGTACTTC. The chain carries TRBV4-1 and TRBJ2-7, with D possibly being TRBD2 (6 bases). Germline V lookup: CDR1 MGHRA, CDR2 YSYEKL. The CDR3 length is 17 residues. V lost 1 base to trimming and J lost 4 bases, with 20 bases between them.

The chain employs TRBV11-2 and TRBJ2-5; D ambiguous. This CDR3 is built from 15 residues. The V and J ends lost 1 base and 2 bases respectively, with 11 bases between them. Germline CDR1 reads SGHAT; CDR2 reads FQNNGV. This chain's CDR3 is CASSLVYRSQETQYF. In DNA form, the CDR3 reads TGTGCCAGCAGCTTAGTTTACAGATCTCAAGAGACCCAGTACTTC.

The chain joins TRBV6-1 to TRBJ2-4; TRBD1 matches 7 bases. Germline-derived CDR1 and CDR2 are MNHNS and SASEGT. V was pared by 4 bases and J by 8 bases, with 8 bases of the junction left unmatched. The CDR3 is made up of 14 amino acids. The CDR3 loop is CASSATGVGDIQYF. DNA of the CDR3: TGTGCCAGCAGTGCAACAGGGGTTGGGGACATTCAGTACTTC.

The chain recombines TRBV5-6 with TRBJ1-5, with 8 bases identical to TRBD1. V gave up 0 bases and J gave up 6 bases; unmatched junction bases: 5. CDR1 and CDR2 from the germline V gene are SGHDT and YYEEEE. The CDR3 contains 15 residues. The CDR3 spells CASSLGRGLGQPQHF. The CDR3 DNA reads TGTGCCAGCAGCTTGGGCAGGGGGCTAGGTCAGCCCCAGCATTTT.

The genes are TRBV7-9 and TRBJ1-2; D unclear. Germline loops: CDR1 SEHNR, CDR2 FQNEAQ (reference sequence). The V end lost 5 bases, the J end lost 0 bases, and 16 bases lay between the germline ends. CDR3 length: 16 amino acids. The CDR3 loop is CASSPPVGSANYGYTF. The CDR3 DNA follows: TGTGCCAGCAGCCCCCCCGTGGGTTCAGCTAACTATGGCTACACCTTC.

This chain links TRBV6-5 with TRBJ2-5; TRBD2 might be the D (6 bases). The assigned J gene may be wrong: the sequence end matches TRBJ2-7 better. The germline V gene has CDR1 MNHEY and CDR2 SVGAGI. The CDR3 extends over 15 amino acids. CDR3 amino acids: CASSPAGGRTLEQYF. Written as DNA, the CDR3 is TGTGCCAGCAGTCCTGCCGGGGGAAGAACCCTCGAGCAGTACTTC.

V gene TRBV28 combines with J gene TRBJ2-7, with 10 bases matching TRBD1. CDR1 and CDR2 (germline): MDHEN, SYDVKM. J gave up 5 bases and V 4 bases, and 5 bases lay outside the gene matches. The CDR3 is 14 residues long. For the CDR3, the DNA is TGTGCCAGCAGTTGGGGACAGGGGAGGAACGAGCAGTACTTC. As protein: CASSWGQGRNEQYF.

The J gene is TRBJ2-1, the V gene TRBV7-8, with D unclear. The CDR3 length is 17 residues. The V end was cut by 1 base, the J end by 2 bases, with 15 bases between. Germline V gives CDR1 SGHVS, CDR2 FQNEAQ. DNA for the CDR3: TGTGCCAGCAGCTTAGAGTCGCCCCGGGCGGCCTACAATGAGCAGTTCTTC. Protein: CASSLESPRAAYNEQFF.

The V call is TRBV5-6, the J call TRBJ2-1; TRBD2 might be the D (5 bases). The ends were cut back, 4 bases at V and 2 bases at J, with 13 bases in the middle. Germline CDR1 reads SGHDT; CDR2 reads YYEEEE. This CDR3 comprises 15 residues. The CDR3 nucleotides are TGTGCCAGCAGCCCCGCCGGGGTCCCCTACAATGAGCAGTTCTTC. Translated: CASSPAGVPYNEQFF.

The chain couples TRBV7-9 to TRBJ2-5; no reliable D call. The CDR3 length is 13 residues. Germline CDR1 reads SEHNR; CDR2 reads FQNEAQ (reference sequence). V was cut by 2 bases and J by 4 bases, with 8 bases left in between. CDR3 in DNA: TGTGCCAGCAGCTTACTAGTGCCAGAGACCCAGTACTTC. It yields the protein CASSLLVPETQYF.

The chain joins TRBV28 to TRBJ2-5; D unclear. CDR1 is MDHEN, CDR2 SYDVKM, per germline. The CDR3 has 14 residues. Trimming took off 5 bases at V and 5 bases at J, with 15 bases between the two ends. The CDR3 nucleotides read TGTGCCAGCAGTCCCCGCGGCGGCAGTGAGACCCAGTACTTC. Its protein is CASSPRGGSETQYF.

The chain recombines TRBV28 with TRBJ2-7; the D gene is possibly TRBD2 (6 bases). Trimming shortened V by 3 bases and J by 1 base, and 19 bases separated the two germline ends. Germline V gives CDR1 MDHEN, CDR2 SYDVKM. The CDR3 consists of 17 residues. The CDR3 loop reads CASSLGRAGVTSYEQYF. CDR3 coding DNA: TGTGCCAGCAGTTTGGGGCGAGCGGGCGTTACTTCCTACGAGCAGTACTTC. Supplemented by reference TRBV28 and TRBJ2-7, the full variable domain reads DVKVTQSSRYLVKRTGEKVFLECVQDMDHENMFWYRQDPGLGLRLIYFSYDVKMKEKGDIPEGYSVSREKKERFSLILESASTNQTSMYLCASSLGRAGVTSYEQYFGPGTRLTVT.

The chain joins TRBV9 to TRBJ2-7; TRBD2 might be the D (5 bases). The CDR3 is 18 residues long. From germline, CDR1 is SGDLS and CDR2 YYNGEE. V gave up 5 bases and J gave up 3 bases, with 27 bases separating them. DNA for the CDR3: TGTGCCAGCAGTGCGAAACTAGTCCTACCTACGCTGTACTACGAGCAGTACTTC. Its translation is CASSAKLVLPTLYYEQYF. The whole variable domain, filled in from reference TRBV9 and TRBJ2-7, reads DSGVTQTPKHLITATGQRVTLRCSPRSGDLSVYWYQQSLDQGLQFLIQYYNGEERAKGNILERFSAQQFPDLHSELNLSSLELGDSALYFCASSAKLVLPTLYYEQYFGPGTRLTVT.

CDR3 DNA: TGTGCCAGCGGGTCGAGCTCCTACGAGCAGTACTTC. Translating it yields CASGSSSYEQYF. This rearrangement joins TRBV28 to TRBJ2-7; D call uncertain. Trimming stripped 8 bases from V and 0 bases from J, with 8 bases between. Germline CDR1 is MDHEN and CDR2 is SYDVKM. The CDR3 is 12 amino acids.

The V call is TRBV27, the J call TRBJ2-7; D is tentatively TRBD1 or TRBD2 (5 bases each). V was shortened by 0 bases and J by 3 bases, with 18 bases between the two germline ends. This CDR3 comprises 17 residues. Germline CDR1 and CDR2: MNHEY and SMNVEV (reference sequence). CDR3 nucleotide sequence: TGTGCCAGCAGTTTATCACCAGGGACGAACATGTACTACGAGCAGTACTTC. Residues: CASSLSPGTNMYYEQYF.